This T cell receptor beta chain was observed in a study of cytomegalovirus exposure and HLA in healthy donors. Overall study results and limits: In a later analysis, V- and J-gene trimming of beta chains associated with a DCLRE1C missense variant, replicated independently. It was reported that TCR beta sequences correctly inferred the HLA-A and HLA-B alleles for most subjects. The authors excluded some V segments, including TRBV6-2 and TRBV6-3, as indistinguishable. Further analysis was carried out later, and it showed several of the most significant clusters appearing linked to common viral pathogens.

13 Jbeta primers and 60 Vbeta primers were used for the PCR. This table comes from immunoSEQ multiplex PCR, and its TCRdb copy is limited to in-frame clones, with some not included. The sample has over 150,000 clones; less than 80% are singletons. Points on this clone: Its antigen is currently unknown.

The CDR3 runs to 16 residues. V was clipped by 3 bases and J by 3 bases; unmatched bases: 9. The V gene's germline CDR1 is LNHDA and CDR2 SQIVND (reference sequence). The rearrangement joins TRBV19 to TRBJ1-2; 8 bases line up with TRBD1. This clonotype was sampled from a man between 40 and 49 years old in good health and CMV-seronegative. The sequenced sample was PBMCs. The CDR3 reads CASSMGRSGQDYGYTF. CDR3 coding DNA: TGTGCCAGTAGTATGGGTCGTTCGGGACAGGACTATGGCTACACCTTC.